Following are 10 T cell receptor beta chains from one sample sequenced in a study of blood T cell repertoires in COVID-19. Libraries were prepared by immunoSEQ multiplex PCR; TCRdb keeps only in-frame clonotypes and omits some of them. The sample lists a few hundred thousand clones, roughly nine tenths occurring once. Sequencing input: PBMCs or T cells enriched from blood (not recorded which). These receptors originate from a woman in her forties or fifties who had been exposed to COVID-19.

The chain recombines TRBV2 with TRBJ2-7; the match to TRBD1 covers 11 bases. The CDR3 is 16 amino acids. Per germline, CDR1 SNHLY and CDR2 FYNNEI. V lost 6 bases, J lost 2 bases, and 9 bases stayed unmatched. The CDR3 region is CASRWIGTGGTYEQYF. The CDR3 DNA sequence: TGTGCCAGCAGGTGGATAGGGACAGGGGGTACCTACGAGCAGTACTTC.

In nucleotides, the CDR3 is TGTGCCAGTAGGCCCAGGGGCGGCCTGGGCACTGAAGCTTTCTTT. Translation: CASRPRGGLGTEAFF. The chain has TRBV19 and TRBJ1-1, with D possibly matching TRBD1 (6 bases). Germline CDR1 is LNHDA and CDR2 is SQIVND (reference sequence). Trimming took off 6 bases at V and 4 bases at J, with 18 bases between the two ends. This CDR3 is built from 15 residues. The entire variable domain, with the rest obtained from reference TRBV19 and TRBJ1-1, is as follows: DGGITQSPKYLFRKEGQNVTLSCEQNLNHDAMYWYRQDPGQGLRLIYYSQIVNDFQKGDIAEGYSVSREKKESFPLTVTSAQKNPTAFYLCASRPRGGLGTEAFFGQGTRLTVV.

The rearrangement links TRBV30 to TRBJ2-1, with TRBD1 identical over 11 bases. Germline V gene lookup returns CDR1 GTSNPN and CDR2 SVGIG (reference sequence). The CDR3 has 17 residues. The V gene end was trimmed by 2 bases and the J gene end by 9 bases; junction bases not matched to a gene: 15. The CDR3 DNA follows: TGTGCCTGGAGTTCCCTTTTAGGGACAGGGGGTCTGGGTGAGCAGTTCTTC. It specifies CAWSSLLGTGGLGEQFF. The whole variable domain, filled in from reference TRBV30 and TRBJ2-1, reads SQTIHQWPATLVQPVGSPLSLECTVEGTSNPNLYWYRQAAGRGLQLLFYSVGIGQISSEVPQNLSASRPQDRQFILSSKKLLLSDSGFYLCAWSSLLGTGGLGEQFFGPGTRLTVL.

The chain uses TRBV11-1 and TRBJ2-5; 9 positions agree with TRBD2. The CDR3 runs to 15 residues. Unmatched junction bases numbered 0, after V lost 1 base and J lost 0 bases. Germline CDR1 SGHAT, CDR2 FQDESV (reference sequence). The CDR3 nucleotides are TGTGCCAGCAGCTTAGGACTAGCGGACCAAGAGACCCAGTACTTC. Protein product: CASSLGLADQETQYF.

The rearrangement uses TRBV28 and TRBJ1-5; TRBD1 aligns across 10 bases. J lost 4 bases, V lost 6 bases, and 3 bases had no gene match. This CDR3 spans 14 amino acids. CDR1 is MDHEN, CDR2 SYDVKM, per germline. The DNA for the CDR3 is TGTGCCAGCAGACCGGGACAGGGGAATCAGCCCCAGCATTTT. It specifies CASRPGQGNQPQHF.

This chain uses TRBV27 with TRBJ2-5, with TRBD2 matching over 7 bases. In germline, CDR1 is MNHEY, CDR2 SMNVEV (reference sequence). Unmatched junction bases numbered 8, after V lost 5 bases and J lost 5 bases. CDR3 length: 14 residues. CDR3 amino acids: CASSPGFGRETQYF. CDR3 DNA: TGTGCCAGCAGTCCGGGGTTCGGGAGGGAGACCCAGTACTTC.

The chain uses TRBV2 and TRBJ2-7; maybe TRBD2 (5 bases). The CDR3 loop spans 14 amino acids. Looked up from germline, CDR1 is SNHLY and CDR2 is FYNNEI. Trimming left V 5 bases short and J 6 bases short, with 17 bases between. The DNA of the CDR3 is TGTGCCAGCAGTTCTCGGGCCAACGCGGGCGAGCAGTACTTC. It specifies CASSSRANAGEQYF.

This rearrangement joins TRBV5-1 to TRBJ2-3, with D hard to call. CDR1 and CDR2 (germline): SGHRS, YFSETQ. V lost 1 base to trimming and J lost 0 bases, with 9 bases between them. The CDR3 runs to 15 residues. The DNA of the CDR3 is TGCGCCAGCAGCTTGAACGCCAGGAGCACAGATACGCAGTATTTT. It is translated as CASSLNARSTDTQYF.

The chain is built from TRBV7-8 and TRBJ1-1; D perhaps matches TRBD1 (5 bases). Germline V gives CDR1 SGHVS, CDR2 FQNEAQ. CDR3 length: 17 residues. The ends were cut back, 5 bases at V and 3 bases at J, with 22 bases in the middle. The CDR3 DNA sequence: TGTGCCAGCAGCCCCCCGGGGGGGTGGGAGAGTTACACTGAAGCTTTCTTT. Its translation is CASSPPGGWESYTEAFF.

This chain's CDR3 is CASSQGRDQPQHF. CDR3 sequence (DNA): TGCGCCAGCAGCCAAGGCCGGGATCAGCCCCAGCATTTT. The chain uses TRBV4-1 and TRBJ1-5; D gene ambiguous. V shed 1 base and J shed 5 bases, with 6 bases lying between them. CDR3 size: 13 residues. CDR1 and CDR2 (germline): MGHRA, YSYEKL.